Listed here are 15 T cell receptor beta chains from one sample, sequenced in a study of shared clonotypes between healthy human individuals. The assay was immunoSEQ multiplex PCR, and TCRdb's table has in-frame clones only and misses some. The data contain a few million clones, more than 90% of them singletons. The sequencing input was naive CD4+ T cells sorted from blood. Subset specified: CD45RA+ positively selected. These receptors all stem from a young man in good health.

For this clone: Different DNA sequences within this sample yield the same CDR3. The CDR3, as DNA: TGCAGTGCGGGTGGAGGGAACACCATATATTTT. Translating gives CSAGGGNTIYF. This chain links TRBV20-1 with TRBJ1-3; D is ambiguous. This CDR3 is 11 amino acids long. The germline CDR1 and CDR2 sequences are DFQATT and SNEGSKA (reference sequence). Trimming took off 6 bases at V and 7 bases at J, with 10 bases between the two ends.

The CDR3 here is CASSLGRRGDDYEQFF. The CDR3 DNA is TGTGCCAGCAGCTTAGGGAGGCGGGGAGATGATTATGAGCAGTTCTTC. The rearrangement links TRBV7-9 to TRBJ2-1, with a possible D match to TRBD2 (6 bases). The CDR3 has 16 residues. Per the germline V gene, CDR1 is SEHNR and CDR2 is FQNEAQ (reference sequence). Deletions cut 1 base from V and 8 bases from J, with 18 bases between.

V and J are TRBV12-5 and TRBJ2-6; 7 nucleotides align to TRBD2. Per germline, CDR1 LGHNT and CDR2 FRNRAP. The CDR3 runs 17 residues. Germline trimming cut 2 bases from V and 2 bases from J; bases unmatched to any gene: 6. The CDR3 reads CASGLPSGDPGANVLTF. The CDR3 DNA sequence: TGTGCTAGTGGTTTGCCTAGCGGCGATCCTGGGGCCAACGTCCTGACTTTC.

This chain uses TRBV11-1 with TRBJ2-1; 7 nucleotides line up with TRBD1. The CDR3 is made up of 16 amino acids. Trimming at V came to 0 bases and at J to 5 bases, leaving 7 bases not matched to a gene. The V gene's germline CDR1 is SGHAT and CDR2 FQDESV (reference sequence). DNA for the CDR3: TGTGCCAGCAGCTTAGCGGTTGGACAGGCTAACAATGAGCAGTTCTTC. The encoded protein is CASSLAVGQANNEQFF.

A remark on this clone: The same CDR3 is also encoded by other DNA sequences in this sample. The rearrangement links TRBV10-1 to TRBJ2-3; 12 bases match TRBD2. Losses at the gene ends were 3 bases for V and 4 bases for J; bases not matched to a gene: 2. The CDR3 totals 15 residues. The V gene's germline CDR1 is WNHNN and CDR2 SYGVQD (reference sequence). As DNA, the CDR3 is TGCGCCAGCAGTGAACTAGCGGGGGGCCCAGATACGCAGTATTTT. Encoded protein: CASSELAGGPDTQYF.

As concerns this clone: The sample carries other DNA sequences with the same CDR3. The gene calls are TRBV5-1 and TRBJ2-2; TRBD2 might be the D (6 bases). The V gene lost 4 bases and the J gene lost 0 bases, with 10 bases spanning the gap. Germline V gene sequence: CDR1 SGHRS, CDR2 YFSETQ. This CDR3 has 15 amino acids. For the CDR3, the DNA is TGCGCCAGCAGCCTAGGAGGGGCGAACACCGGGGAGCTGTTTTTT. It translates to CASSLGGANTGELFF.

The count of this clone is one. The J gene is TRBJ1-2, the V gene TRBV6-5; 12 positions agree with TRBD1. In germline, CDR1 is MNHEY, CDR2 SVGAGI. V lost 8 bases to trimming and J lost 3 bases; unmatched junction nucleotides: 1. The CDR3 is made up of 13 amino acids. The chain's CDR3 is CASGDRGHYGYTF. Here the CDR3 DNA reads TGTGCCAGCGGGGACAGGGGGCACTATGGCTACACCTTC.

The CDR3 DNA reads as TGCGCCAGCCCACCCGTCCGACGAGGGTCCGAGGGGAACACTGAAGCTTTCTTT. Translating gives CASPPVRRGSEGNTEAFF. The rearrangement links TRBV5-1 to TRBJ1-1; D gene unclear. Germline V gene data show CDR1 as SGHRS and CDR2 as YFSETQ. The V gene lost 7 bases and the J gene lost 1 base, with 26 bases spanning the gap. The CDR3 is 18 amino acids.

The CDR3 DNA follows: TGTGCCAGCAGTAACAGGGACTTCAATGAAAAACTGTTTTTT. Its translation is CASSNRDFNEKLFF. The rearrangement uses TRBV6-1 and TRBJ1-4, with D possibly matching TRBD1 (6 bases). There are 14 residues in the CDR3. V was trimmed by 5 bases and J by 5 bases, leaving 12 bases between them. CDR1 is MNHNS, CDR2 SASEGT, per germline.

The chain couples TRBV18 to TRBJ1-4, with 7 nucleotides matching TRBD1. The CDR3 has 14 residues. With V trimmed by 2 bases and J by 3 bases, 0 bases remained unmatched. Looked up from germline, CDR1 is KGHSH and CDR2 is LQKENI. The CDR3 is CASSPDRANEKLFF. In DNA form, the CDR3 reads TGTGCCAGCTCACCAGACAGGGCTAATGAAAAACTGTTTTTT.

V gene TRBV2 combines with J gene TRBJ1-3; possible D gene TRBD1, 6 bases. V gave up 4 bases and J gave up 4 bases, with 8 bases separating them. Germline lookup yields CDR1 SNHLY and CDR2 FYNNEI. The CDR3 covers 13 residues. Here the CDR3 DNA reads TGTGCCAGCAGTGGACAGGTGGGAAACACCATATATTTT. Translation: CASSGQVGNTIYF.

The chain couples TRBV2 to TRBJ1-1; D is uncertain. V dropped 4 bases and J dropped 0 bases, with 9 bases sitting between them. The CDR3 has 14 amino acids. The germline V gene has CDR1 SNHLY and CDR2 FYNNEI. The CDR3 bases are TGTGCCAGCAGTGGGCTTCTCATGAACACTGAAGCTTTCTTT. Protein product: CASSGLLMNTEAFF.

The genes are TRBV4-2 and TRBJ1-2, with D possibly TRBD1 on 5 matching bases. This CDR3 is 17 amino acids long. CDR1 is LGHNA and CDR2 is YNFKEQ in the germline V gene. V gave up 3 bases and J gave up 1 base, with 18 bases separating them. Here the CDR3 reads CASSQIFLAQGNYGYTF. In nucleotides, the CDR3 is TGTGCCAGCAGCCAGATTTTCTTGGCGCAGGGTAACTATGGCTACACCTTC.

The V and J genes are TRBV18 and TRBJ2-5, with 7 bases aligning to TRBD1. The J call is in doubt because the DNA end fits TRBJ2-7 better. This CDR3 is 16 amino acids long. Germline V lookup: CDR1 KGHSH, CDR2 LQKENI. The CDR3 DNA reads TGTGCCAGCTCACCACTAGTAGGCGGACAGGACTACGAGCAGTACTTC. The encoded protein is CASSPLVGGQDYEQYF.

The rearrangement links TRBV28 to TRBJ1-2; possible D gene TRBD1, 6 bases. Germline loops: CDR1 MDHEN, CDR2 SYDVKM. Trimming removed 3 bases from V and 2 bases from J, with 10 bases in between. The CDR3 consists of 14 residues. CDR3 sequence reads: CASSFFDRNYGYTF. For the CDR3, the DNA is TGTGCCAGCAGTTTTTTCGACAGGAACTATGGCTACACCTTC.